The rows below give T cell receptor beta chains drawn from one sample of a study of graft-versus-host responses after intestinal transplantation. TCRdb's copy holds only in-frame clones and misses some; the assay was immunoSEQ multiplex PCR. Altogether 35,000 to 40,000 clones are present, roughly 87% being singletons, with the ten largest covering roughly 18%. The sequencing here drew on ileum tissue, taken 204 days after intestinal transplant. The receptors originated from a human patient who received an intestinal transplant, so some T cells may come from the graft donor. CDR3s include the opening cysteine and the closing phenylalanine or tryptophan. The order of the fields is D gene, clone size, V gene, J gene, CDR3 protein, CDR3 DNA. D genes are given only for firm matches. Not every row has a clone size; where given, it reads once, few, many or a size class.

d_call: TRBD1
clone_size: .
v_call: TRBV19
j_call: TRBJ2-7
cdr3_aa: CASSLRDRVWKCYEQYF
cdr3_nt: TGTGCCAGTAGTCTCCGGGACAGGGTATGGAAGTGCTACGAGCAGTACTTC

d_call: .
clone_size: .
v_call: TRBV2
j_call: TRBJ2-3
cdr3_aa: CASSDLGIYGDTQYF
cdr3_nt: TGTGCCAGCAGCGACCTGGGTATTTACGGAGATACGCAGTATTTT

d_call: .
clone_size: few
v_call: TRBV27
j_call: TRBJ2-1
cdr3_aa: CASSRGWEQFF
cdr3_nt: TGTGCCAGCAGTAGGGGCTGGGAGCAGTTCTTC

d_call: TRBD2
clone_size: .
v_call: TRBV15
j_call: TRBJ2-7
cdr3_aa: CATSHGLADPHEQYF
cdr3_nt: TGTGCCACCAGCCACGGACTAGCGGATCCCCACGAGCAGTACTTC

d_call: .
clone_size: .
v_call: TRBV11-2
j_call: TRBJ1-3
cdr3_aa: CASSFISGASGNTIYF
cdr3_nt: TGTGCCAGCAGCTTCATTAGTGGGGCCTCTGGAAACACCATATATTTT

d_call: .
clone_size: .
v_call: TRBV5-3
j_call: TRBJ2-7
cdr3_aa: CARSPWGAELYEQYF
cdr3_nt: TGTGCCAGAAGCCCATGGGGGGCAGAGCTCTACGAGCAGTACTTC

d_call: .
clone_size: .
v_call: TRBV5-1
j_call: TRBJ1-3
cdr3_aa: CASSSQGPGNTIYF
cdr3_nt: TGCGCCAGCAGCTCTCAGGGGCCTGGAAACACCATATATTTT

d_call: .
clone_size: .
v_call: TRBV20-1
j_call: TRBJ1-1
cdr3_aa: CSARVTVEAFF
cdr3_nt: TGCAGTGCTAGAGTAACGGTTGAAGCTTTCTTT

d_call: .
clone_size: .
v_call: TRBV5-1
j_call: TRBJ2-1
cdr3_aa: CASSLGEWQHNEQFF
cdr3_nt: TGCGCCAGCAGCTTGGGTGAGTGGCAGCACAATGAGCAGTTCTTC

d_call: TRBD1
clone_size: .
v_call: TRBV27
j_call: TRBJ2-3
cdr3_aa: CASRTRTGSTDTQYF
cdr3_nt: TGTGCCAGCCGGACTCGGACAGGGAGCACAGATACGCAGTATTTT

d_call: .
clone_size: once
v_call: TRBV28
j_call: TRBJ2-1
cdr3_aa: CASRAGSLGGDEQFF
cdr3_nt: TGTGCCAGCAGGGCCGGGTCACTAGGTGGAGATGAGCAGTTCTTC

d_call: .
clone_size: once
v_call: TRBV7-9
j_call: TRBJ2-1
cdr3_aa: CASSLAGEDNEQFF
cdr3_nt: TGTGCCAGCAGCTTAGCGGGAGAGGACAATGAGCAGTTCTTC

d_call: .
clone_size: .
v_call: TRBV7-9
j_call: TRBJ2-1
cdr3_aa: CASSLTPGNEQFF
cdr3_nt: TGTGCCAGCAGCTTAACCCCTGGGAATGAGCAGTTCTTC

d_call: .
clone_size: once
v_call: TRBV19
j_call: TRBJ1-2
cdr3_aa: CASRRLGYGYTF
cdr3_nt: TGTGCCAGTAGAAGGTTAGGGTATGGCTACACCTTC

d_call: TRBD2
clone_size: .
v_call: TRBV28
j_call: TRBJ2-7
cdr3_aa: CASSFSRERGDEQYF
cdr3_nt: TGTGCCAGCAGTTTTTCGCGGGAGCGCGGGGACGAGCAGTACTTC

d_call: TRBD1
clone_size: .
v_call: TRBV6-5
j_call: TRBJ1-4
cdr3_aa: CASSSRTGSANEKLFF
cdr3_nt: TGTGCCAGCAGTTCCCGGACAGGCTCTGCTAATGAAAAACTGTTTTTT

d_call: TRBD2
clone_size: once
v_call: TRBV5-1
j_call: TRBJ2-1
cdr3_aa: CASSSLGAGAYNEQFF
cdr3_nt: TGCGCCAGCAGCTCCCTAGGGGCGGGGGCCTACAATGAGCAGTTCTTC

d_call: TRBD1
clone_size: .
v_call: TRBV13
j_call: TRBJ1-3
cdr3_aa: CASSSRTGFGNTIYF
cdr3_nt: TGTGCCAGCAGCTCCCGGACAGGATTTGGAAACACCATATATTTT

d_call: .
clone_size: once
v_call: TRBV6-6
j_call: TRBJ2-7
cdr3_aa: CASSSRGAPYEQYF
cdr3_nt: TGTGCCAGCAGTTCCCGGGGGGCCCCCTACGAGCAGTACTTC

d_call: .
clone_size: .
v_call: TRBV6-1
j_call: TRBJ2-1
cdr3_aa: CASSEFTGLGPYNEQFF
cdr3_nt: TGTGCCAGCAGTGAATTCACAGGGTTGGGTCCCTACAATGAGCAGTTCTTC

d_call: .
clone_size: .
v_call: TRBV6-6
j_call: TRBJ2-7
cdr3_aa: CASSYPEYEQYF
cdr3_nt: TGTGCCAGCAGTTACCCTGAATACGAGCAGTACTTC

d_call: TRBD2
clone_size: .
v_call: TRBV6-4
j_call: TRBJ2-7
cdr3_aa: CASSSSGGVQYF
cdr3_nt: TGTGCCAGCAGTTCATCCGGGGGGGTGCAGTACTTC

d_call: .
clone_size: .
v_call: TRBV18
j_call: TRBJ1-1
cdr3_aa: CASSPLGTEAFF
cdr3_nt: TGTGCCAGCTCACCCTTGGGGACTGAAGCTTTCTTT

d_call: .
clone_size: .
v_call: TRBV7-2
j_call: TRBJ2-7
cdr3_aa: CASSLAGITYEQYF
cdr3_nt: TGTGCCAGCAGCTTAGCAGGGATTACCTACGAGCAGTACTTC

d_call: .
clone_size: .
v_call: TRBV6-5
j_call: TRBJ1-2
cdr3_aa: CASSYRQNYGYTF
cdr3_nt: TGTGCCAGCAGTTACCGACAGAACTATGGCTACACCTTC

d_call: .
clone_size: .
v_call: TRBV6-1
j_call: TRBJ2-7
cdr3_aa: CASSEGQFNFYEQYF
cdr3_nt: TGTGCCAGCAGTGAAGGGCAGTTTAACTTCTACGAGCAGTACTTC

d_call: TRBD2
clone_size: .
v_call: TRBV5-1
j_call: TRBJ2-2
cdr3_aa: CATSLAGGSGELFF
cdr3_nt: TGCGCCACCTCACTAGCGGGGGGTTCCGGGGAGCTGTTTTTT

d_call: .
clone_size: .
v_call: TRBV27
j_call: TRBJ2-3
cdr3_aa: CASSPRLDTQYF
cdr3_nt: TGTGCCAGCAGCCCCCGATTAGATACGCAGTATTTT

d_call: .
clone_size: .
v_call: TRBV5-8
j_call: TRBJ2-7
cdr3_aa: CASSQYGAGRHEQYF
cdr3_nt: TGTGCCAGCAGCCAGTACGGGGCCGGGCGGCACGAGCAGTACTTC

d_call: TRBD2
clone_size: .
v_call: TRBV5-1
j_call: TRBJ2-3
cdr3_aa: CASSLRGGPLFFTDTQYF
cdr3_nt: TGCGCCAGCAGCTTGCGGGGAGGGCCACTATTTTTCACAGATACGCAGTATTTT

d_call: TRBD2
clone_size: .
v_call: TRBV5-1
j_call: TRBJ2-4
cdr3_aa: CASSYGLAGHKNIQYF
cdr3_nt: TGCGCCAGCAGCTACGGACTAGCGGGCCATAAAAACATTCAGTACTTC

d_call: .
clone_size: .
v_call: TRBV13
j_call: TRBJ2-7
cdr3_aa: CASRHTAEIEQYF
cdr3_nt: TGTGCCAGCAGACACACGGCGGAGATCGAGCAGTACTTC

d_call: .
clone_size: .
v_call: TRBV6-1
j_call: TRBJ1-2
cdr3_aa: CASSEGGHPNYGYTF
cdr3_nt: TGTGCCAGCAGTGAAGGCGGGCATCCAAACTATGGCTACACCTTC

d_call: TRBD1
clone_size: .
v_call: TRBV10-3
j_call: TRBJ2-7
cdr3_aa: CAISPGQGAGEQYF
cdr3_nt: TGTGCCATCTCTCCGGGACAGGGGGCGGGCGAGCAGTACTTC

d_call: .
clone_size: .
v_call: TRBV5-6
j_call: TRBJ2-2
cdr3_aa: CASSWVDSSSWGELFF
cdr3_nt: TGTGCCAGCAGCTGGGTTGACAGCTCGTCATGGGGGGAGCTGTTTTTT

d_call: TRBD1
clone_size: .
v_call: TRBV28
j_call: TRBJ1-5
cdr3_aa: CASSSPGGGPQPQHF
cdr3_nt: TGTGCCAGCAGTTCCCCAGGGGGCGGCCCTCAGCCCCAGCATTTT

d_call: TRBD2
clone_size: .
v_call: TRBV14
j_call: TRBJ2-1
cdr3_aa: CASSLIAGRGEQFF
cdr3_nt: TGTGCCAGCAGCCTCATAGCGGGGCGTGGTGAGCAGTTCTTC

d_call: .
clone_size: .
v_call: TRBV5-1
j_call: TRBJ2-7
cdr3_aa: CASSLAPDIYEQYF
cdr3_nt: TGCGCCAGCAGCTTGGCGCCGGACATCTACGAGCAGTACTTC

d_call: .
clone_size: .
v_call: TRBV28
j_call: TRBJ2-7
cdr3_aa: CASSSPSRGEQYF
cdr3_nt: TGTGCCAGCAGTTCCCCATCGAGGGGGGAGCAGTACTTC

d_call: TRBD2
clone_size: .
v_call: TRBV28
j_call: TRBJ2-3
cdr3_aa: CASSLSGRGWGSTDTQYF
cdr3_nt: TGTGCCAGCAGTTTATCCGGGAGGGGTTGGGGGAGCACAGATACGCAGTATTTT